The 27 T cell receptor beta chains listed next were all sequenced from one sample in a study of T-cell memory formation after mild COVID-19. MiXCR, run by TCRdb on the 5' RACE reads, gives a single entry per CDR3 protein. The repertoire consists of about 340,000 distinct CDR3 sequences, with 20% to 25% occurring once and the leading ten covering around 20%. The specimen sequenced was PBMCs or a T cell subset sorted from them (not recorded which). These receptors originate from a man younger than 35 who had mild COVID-19 (a few samples of this study predate the infection). Cell type and time point are not known.

The V and J genes are TRBV6-2 or TRBV6-3 and TRBJ2-7; TRBD1 agrees at 9 bases. J was trimmed by 2 bases and V by 5 bases; bases with no gene match: 7. CDR3 length equals 15 residues. Looked up from germline, CDR1 is MNHEY and CDR2 is SVGEGT. The CDR3 here is CASSQPGQGTYEQYV. In nucleotides, the CDR3 is TGTGCCAGCAGTCAGCCGGGACAGGGTACCTACGAGCAGTACGTC.

V is TRBV20-1 and J is TRBJ1-1; D gene unclear. The ends were cut back, 7 bases at V and 0 bases at J, with 12 bases in the middle. CDR3 length: 13 residues. The germline V gene has CDR1 DFQATT and CDR2 SNEGSKA (reference sequence). The DNA for the CDR3 is TGCAGTGTGACGGGCCTGATGAACACTGAAGCTTTCTTT. It encodes CSVTGLMNTEAFF.

This clonotype was recorded many times. The chain links TRBV27 to TRBJ1-2; D might be TRBD1 (6 bases). The CDR3 consists of 16 residues. V was pared by 5 bases and J by 8 bases, with 24 bases between. In germline, CDR1 is MNHEY, CDR2 SMNVEV (reference sequence). CDR3 protein: CASSARRGWSFDGYTF. The CDR3 region has the DNA TGTGCCAGCAGTGCCCGCAGGGGTTGGAGCTTTGACGGCTACACCTTC.

Only a few counts were recorded for this clonotype. The chain recombines TRBV7-2 with TRBJ2-3, with 8 bases fitting TRBD1. The CDR3 is 15 amino acids. With 2 bases clipped from V and 2 bases from J, the junction kept 3 bases outside the gene matches. Germline-derived CDR1 and CDR2 are SGHTA and FQGNSA. The CDR3 DNA reads TGTGCCAGCAGCTTACAGGGGGCTTTCACAGATACGCAGTATTTT. This translates into CASSLQGAFTDTQYF.

The chain employs TRBV5-1 and TRBJ1-3; D gene ambiguous. This CDR3 is built from 15 residues. V was shortened by 4 bases and J by 0 bases, with 11 bases between the two germline ends. Germline CDR1 SGHRS, CDR2 YFSETQ. DNA for the CDR3: TGCGCCAGCAGCCCCCTGTCAAACTCTGGAAACACCATATATTTT. Protein: CASSPLSNSGNTIYF.

This rearrangement joins TRBV20-1 to TRBJ2-3; 9 bases fit TRBD2. Germline V gene data show CDR1 as DFQATT and CDR2 as SNEGSKA (reference sequence). The V segment lost 5 bases and the J segment 0 bases; nucleotides outside the gene matches: 9. The CDR3 sequence is 16 residues long. CDR3 protein: CSAWLAGALSTDTQYF. The CDR3, as DNA: TGCAGTGCTTGGTTAGCGGGGGCCTTAAGCACAGATACGCAGTATTTT.

The chain's CDR3 is CASSARTALYNEQFF. The CDR3 DNA follows: TGTGCCAGCAGCGCCCGGACTGCCCTTTACAATGAGCAGTTCTTC. This chain connects TRBV7-2 to TRBJ2-1; D perhaps matches TRBD2 (5 bases). V lost 5 bases and J lost 4, with 15 bases in between. The CDR3 contains 15 residues. In germline, CDR1 is SGHTA, CDR2 FQGNSA.

This clonotype has just a few counts. The J gene is TRBJ1-2, the V gene TRBV29-1; D is unresolved. Per the germline V gene, CDR1 is SQVTM and CDR2 is ANQGSEA. The V end lost 5 bases, the J end lost 6 bases, and 7 bases lay between the germline ends. The CDR3 has 10 residues. The CDR3 loop is CSVRGDGYTF. The CDR3 nucleotides are TGCAGCGTTCGAGGTGATGGCTACACCTTC.

This clonotype was counted only a few times. This chain uses TRBV12-3 or TRBV12-4 with TRBJ1-2; unclear D gene. The V gene lost 1 base and the J gene lost 4 bases, with 4 bases spanning the gap. This CDR3 comprises 12 residues. The CDR3 reads CASSLVSYGYTF. Here the CDR3 DNA reads TGTGCCAGCAGTTTAGTTTCCTATGGCTACACCTTC.

The gene calls are TRBV20-1 and TRBJ2-5; 10 positions match TRBD2. CDR3 length: 15 amino acids. Trimming removed 2 bases from V and 5 bases from J; junction bases left unmatched: 8. Germline CDR1 is DFQATT and CDR2 is SNEGSKA (reference sequence). CDR3 region: CSARPLAGASETQYF. DNA of the CDR3: TGCAGTGCTAGACCCCTAGCGGGGGCGTCGGAGACCCAGTACTTC.

V usage is TRBV2 and J usage is TRBJ2-3, with 9 bases lining up with TRBD2. Trimming took 11 bases from V and 1 from J; bases not matched to a gene: 4. Germline-derived CDR1 and CDR2 are SNHLY and FYNNEI. The CDR3 is 13 amino acids. DNA of the CDR3: TGTGCCCGATCTAGCGGGGGCACAGATACGCAGTATTTT. Encoded protein: CARSSGGTDTQYF.

The chain is built from TRBV4-2 and TRBJ1-1, with D hard to call. The V gene lost 1 base and the J gene lost 5 bases, with 14 bases spanning the gap. The CDR3 is made up of 15 amino acids. Per the germline V gene, CDR1 is LGHNA and CDR2 is YNFKEQ. CDR3 bases: TGTGCCAGCAGCCAAGGCCCAGGTCCGGGGACTGAAGCTTTCTTT. This sequence encodes CASSQGPGPGTEAFF.

The V call is TRBV5-1, the J call TRBJ1-1; 7 bases are a match to TRBD1. The CDR3 loop spans 15 amino acids. V was clipped by 4 bases and J by 0 bases; unmatched bases: 6. Germline CDR1 and CDR2: SGHRS and YFSETQ. The CDR3, as DNA: TGCGCCAGCAGCGGGTGGGACAGATTGAACACTGAAGCTTTCTTT. It codes for CASSGWDRLNTEAFF.

There are many counts of this clonotype. The chain carries TRBV15 and TRBJ1-5; tentatively, D is TRBD1 (6 bases). The V and J ends lost 0 bases and 5 bases respectively, with 11 bases between them. Germline V gives CDR1 LNHNV, CDR2 YYDKDF (reference sequence). The CDR3 spans 15 residues. CDR3 sequence: CATSRDWDNYQPQHF. DNA of the CDR3: TGTGCCACCAGCAGAGATTGGGACAATTATCAGCCCCAGCATTTT.

This clonotype was observed a handful of times. The chain couples TRBV14 to TRBJ2-1; 12 bases are a match to TRBD2. V lost 6 bases to trimming and J lost 4 bases; unmatched junction nucleotides: 4. CDR3 length: 15 amino acids. Germline V gene sequence: CDR1 SGHDN, CDR2 FVKESK. The CDR3 DNA reads TGTGCCAGCAGAAAACTAGCGGGGGGTTACAATGAGCAGTTCTTC. Its translation: CASRKLAGGYNEQFF.

This chain links TRBV12-5 with TRBJ2-1, with 7 nucleotides matching TRBD1. Per germline, CDR1 LGHNT and CDR2 FRNRAP. V gave up 7 bases and J gave up 4 bases; unmatched junction bases: 7. The CDR3 spans 14 residues. The DNA for the CDR3 is TGTGCTAGTGTGTCCGGGACAGCGTACAATGAGCAGTTCTTC. Translation: CASVSGTAYNEQFF.

The sample holds a few counts of this clonotype. The genes are TRBV12-3 or TRBV12-4 and TRBJ2-3, with a tentative D call TRBD1 (7 bases). The CDR3 extends over 14 amino acids. V shed 5 bases and J shed 8 bases, with 17 bases lying between them. CDR3 residues: CASSGGQRRGTQYF. CDR3 nucleotide sequence: TGTGCCAGCAGTGGGGGACAGCGGAGGGGTACGCAGTATTTT.

This clonotype has just a few counts. V is TRBV13 and J is TRBJ2-7; D not certain. Germline values: CDR1 PRHDT, CDR2 FYEKMQ (reference sequence). V lost 3 bases, J lost 9 bases, and 9 bases lay in between. The CDR3 is 11 residues long. The CDR3 nucleotides are TGTGCCAGCAGCTTCATGACCCGGCAGTACTTC. It encodes CASSFMTRQYF.

This clonotype was counted between two and nine times. The CDR3 loop reads CASSKGQGLRETQYF. The CDR3 DNA is TGTGCCAGCAGTAAGGGACAGGGGCTTCGGGAGACCCAGTACTTC. The rearrangement joins TRBV6-5 to TRBJ2-5; TRBD1 matches 10 bases. Germline CDR1 and CDR2: MNHEY and SVGAGI. CDR3 length: 15 amino acids. J lost 5 bases, V lost 5 bases, and 8 bases had no gene match.

The J gene is TRBJ1-2, the V gene TRBV9; 7 bases line up with TRBD1. The germline V gene encodes CDR1 SGDLS and CDR2 YYNGEE. This CDR3 is 15 amino acids long. The V gene end was trimmed by 0 bases and the J gene end by 4 bases; junction bases not matched to a gene: 6. The CDR3 nucleotides are TGTGCCAGCAGCGTAGACACGACAGGGCGCTATGGCTACACCTTC. Translated, it gives CASSVDTTGRYGYTF.

This clonotype was found a few times. The chain couples TRBV12-3 or TRBV12-4 to TRBJ2-5, with no clear D. The CDR3 spans 15 residues. Trimming left V 4 bases short and J 0 bases short, with 12 bases between. The CDR3 region has the DNA TGTGCCAGCAGTTCCGTGTACGGACACCAAGAGACCCAGTACTTC. Encoded protein: CASSSVYGHQETQYF.

The rearrangement links TRBV6-2 or TRBV6-3 to TRBJ1-3, with unresolved D. CDR1 is MNHEY, CDR2 SVGEGT, per germline. V was clipped by 2 bases and J by 6 bases, with 14 bases between them. This CDR3 has 15 amino acids. CDR3: CASSYPGSTENTIYF. The CDR3 nucleotides are TGTGCCAGCAGTTACCCCGGGTCAACGGAAAACACCATATATTTT.

The rearrangement uses TRBV5-1 and TRBJ2-7; tentative D call: TRBD2 (7 bases). Germline assignment: CDR1 SGHRS and CDR2 YFSETQ. The CDR3 extends over 15 amino acids. CDR3 DNA sequence: TGCGCGGAAGGCGGCGGGGGCAGATCCTCCTACGAGCAGTACGTC. This codes for CAEGGGGRSSYEQYV.

In its sample, this clonotype was seen a few times. The chain carries TRBV6-1 and TRBJ2-7; TRBD2 matches at 11 bases. The CDR3 has 14 residues. Germline assignment: CDR1 MNHNS and CDR2 SASEGT. V lost 6 bases to trimming and J lost 2 bases; unmatched junction nucleotides: 3. DNA of the CDR3: TGTGCCAGCAGGCTAGCGGGGGGAACCTACGAGCAGTACTTC. This codes for CASRLAGGTYEQYF.

In this sample, this clonotype turned up a few times. V usage is TRBV27 and J usage is TRBJ1-1, with a weak D call TRBD1 (6 bases). Trimming removed 6 bases from V and 1 base from J, with 24 bases in between. Germline-derived CDR1 and CDR2 are MNHEY and SMNVEV (reference sequence). The CDR3 sequence is 18 residues long. CDR3 amino acids: CASRSSRWSRGGNTEAFF. Written as DNA, the CDR3 is TGTGCCAGCAGATCTTCACGCTGGAGCAGGGGAGGGAACACTGAAGCTTTCTTT.

The rearrangement links TRBV20-1 to TRBJ2-1; 7 bases line up with TRBD2. Germline CDR1 is DFQATT and CDR2 is SNEGSKA (reference sequence). With 6 bases clipped from V and 3 bases from J, the junction kept 11 bases outside the gene matches. The CDR3 extends over 15 amino acids. CDR3 sequence reads: CSAATTSPLYNEQFF. The CDR3, as DNA: TGCAGTGCGGCGACGACTAGCCCTCTCTACAATGAGCAGTTCTTC.

V gene TRBV7-2 combines with J gene TRBJ2-3; 8 positions agree with TRBD1. There are 16 residues in the CDR3. With V trimmed by 2 bases and J by 2 bases, 6 bases remained unmatched. The germline V gene has CDR1 SGHTA and CDR2 FQGNSA. The CDR3 DNA reads as TGTGCCAGCAGCTTAAATGGCAGGGGGCTCACAGATACGCAGTATTTT. This sequence encodes CASSLNGRGLTDTQYF. The whole variable domain, remainder taken from reference TRBV7-2 and TRBJ2-3, is GAGVSQSPSNKVTEKGKDVELRCDPISGHTALYWYRQSLGQGLEFLIYFQGNSAPDKSGLPSDRFSAERTGGSVSTLTIQRTQQEDSAVYLCASSLNGRGLTDTQYFGPGTRLTVL.